These 8 T cell receptor beta chains originate from one sample sequenced in a study of human T cells and chemical hapten exposure. TCRdb re-called the RACE reads through MiXCR, storing one row per CDR3 protein. The sample contains approximately 260,000 distinct CDR3 sequences, over 8% of which appear only once. This sample's time point: pre-sensitization, week 0. Treatment reported: therapeutic diphenylcyclopropenone sensitization with weekly scalp DPC. The material was whole blood, obtained in connection with sensitization to the hapten diphenylcyclopropenone (DPC). Receptor source: a woman between 40 and 50 years old with alopecia areata. Some clones in this sample may be carry-over from other donors' samples.

The sample holds many counts of this clonotype. The chain is built from TRBV5-1 and TRBJ2-1; TRBD2 agrees at 8 bases. This CDR3 comprises 13 residues. V lost 4 bases to trimming and J lost 7 bases; unmatched junction nucleotides: 4. Germline V lookup: CDR1 SGHRS, CDR2 YFSETQ. The CDR3 loop reads CASSPSGGNEQFF. CDR3 coding DNA: TGCGCCAGCAGCCCCAGCGGGGGAAATGAGCAGTTCTTC. Based on the CDR3 plus reference TRBV5-1 and TRBJ2-1, the full variable domain is KAGVTQTPRYLIKTRGQQVTLSCSPISGHRSVSWYQQTPGQGLQFLFEYFSETQRNKGNFPGRFSGRQFSNSRSEMNVSTLELGDSALYLCASSPSGGNEQFFGPGTRLTVL.

This clonotype occurred a few times. This chain uses TRBV27 with TRBJ1-1; D ambiguous. The CDR3 extends over 13 amino acids. V lost 5 bases and J 7 bases, leaving 14 bases between the germline ends. Germline V gene lookup returns CDR1 MNHEY and CDR2 SMNVEV (reference sequence). CDR3 sequence (DNA): TGTGCCAGCAGTATCATTCCCGGTAGTGAAGCTTTCTTT. This translates into CASSIIPGSEAFF.

This clonotype showed up many times. The gene calls are TRBV10-3 and TRBJ1-4, with D possibly TRBD1 on 5 matching bases. CDR1 ENHRY and CDR2 SYGVKD come from the germline V gene. Between the trimmed V and J ends, which lost 0 bases and 6 bases, there was a span of 11 bases. CDR3 length: 15 amino acids. This chain's CDR3 is CAISESQGADEKLFF. DNA for the CDR3: TGTGCCATCAGTGAGTCTCAGGGAGCAGATGAAAAACTGTTTTTT.

There are many counts of this clonotype. The rearrangement links TRBV20-1 to TRBJ2-1; 7 bases align to TRBD2. Trimming at V came to 3 bases and at J to 7 bases, leaving 21 bases not matched to a gene. The CDR3 totals 18 residues. Per germline, CDR1 DFQATT and CDR2 SNEGSKA (reference sequence). CDR3 nucleotide sequence: TGCAGTGCTAGGAAGTTTCGCGGGAGCCACCGTCAGGGTAATGAGCAGTTCTTC. This encodes CSARKFRGSHRQGNEQFF.

The chain couples TRBV11-2 to TRBJ2-3; D uncertain. The germline V and J ends were trimmed by 6 bases and 3 bases, with 10 bases remaining between them. This CDR3 region has 13 residues. CDR1 is SGHAT and CDR2 is FQNNGV in the germline V gene. CDR3 protein: CASRLRPTDTQYF. The CDR3 DNA sequence: TGTGCCAGCAGGCTACGGCCAACAGATACGCAGTATTTT.

The V and J genes are TRBV11-3 and TRBJ2-3, with D possibly TRBD1 on 5 matching bases. The V gene lost 8 bases and the J gene lost 6 bases, with 12 bases spanning the gap. Germline V gene data show CDR1 as SGHNT and CDR2 as YENEEA. The CDR3 extends over 12 amino acids. The CDR3 bases are TGTGCCAGCCCTGGGGCCCCGGATACGCAGTATTTT. Translated, it gives CASPGAPDTQYF. The entire variable domain, with the rest obtained from reference TRBV11-3 and TRBJ2-3, is as follows: EAGVVQSPRYKIIEKKQPVAFWCNPISGHNTLYWYLQNLGQGPELLIRYENEEAVDDSQLPKDRFSAERLKGVDSTLKIQPAELGDSAVYLCASPGAPDTQYFGPGTRLTVL.

This clonotype was seen repeatedly, ten times or more. This rearrangement joins TRBV7-2 to TRBJ2-5, with D hard to call. The germline V and J ends were trimmed by 5 bases and 2 bases, with 9 bases remaining between them. In germline, CDR1 is SGHTA, CDR2 FQGNSA. This CDR3 contains 13 residues. The CDR3 here is CASSPALQETQYF. The CDR3 DNA reads as TGTGCCAGCAGCCCCGCCCTACAAGAGACCCAGTACTTC.

This clonotype appeared many times. V gene TRBV24-1 combines with J gene TRBJ2-1; 8 bases match TRBD2. V was clipped by 6 bases and J by 8 bases; unmatched bases: 8. The CDR3 loop spans 14 amino acids. Germline V gives CDR1 KGHDR, CDR2 SFDVKD. The CDR3 bases are TGTGCCACCAGTCTAAGCGGGAGCGTATATGAGCAGTTCTTC. This sequence encodes CATSLSGSVYEQFF.